The sequence of this T cell receptor beta chain was determined in a study of T cells in Graves' hyperthyroidism and ophthalmopathy. What was amplified from RNA transcripts were TCR beta CDR3 regions. Primed by the HTBI set, a first-round RT-PCR was run on the TCR CDR3. TCRdb re-called the multiplex PCR reads with MiXCR, one entry per CDR3 protein. Of nearly 750,000 distinct CDR3 sequences listed, over 35% were seen once; the top ten hold around 29%. Newly diagnosed hyperthyroidism patients aged 18 to 65 years had disease lasting under 2 months. This CDR3 region has 12 residues. The germline V and J ends were trimmed by 3 bases and 2 bases, with 5 bases remaining between them. Per the germline V gene, CDR1 is SQVTM and CDR2 is ANQGSEA.

The chain uses TRBV29-1 and TRBJ1-5; D is unclear. The sequenced material came from blood. The sequence was obtained from a woman aged 40 to 49 with Graves' hyperthyroidism. In DNA form, the CDR3 reads TGCAGCGTTGACGACGGCAATCAGCCCCAGCATTTT. The encoded protein is CSVDDGNQPQHF.